The present T cell receptor beta chain was sequenced within a study of cytomegalovirus exposure and HLA in healthy donors. General study results and limits: Approximately 160 TCR beta chains were listed as cytomegalovirus-associated.

Germline CDR1 is MNHNS and CDR2 is SASEGT. This CDR3 spans 15 amino acids. Losses at the gene ends were 7 bases for V and 7 bases for J; bases not matched to a gene: 12. With regard to this clone: No antigen is known for it.

The primer mix had 60 Vbeta and 13 Jbeta primers. Clones were read by immunoSEQ multiplex PCR, and TCRdb kept only the in-frame ones, dropping some. The top ten hold about 2.5% of the sample, which has about 130,000 clones, about 80% seen once. The source of this sequence is a boy aged 2 to 10 in good health and CMV-seronegative. This sequence joins TRBV6-1 and TRBJ2-3; 9 bases map to TRBD2. The sequenced material came from PBMCs. The CDR3 sequence is CASTTGGGALNTQYF. The CDR3 DNA follows: TGTGCCAGCACCACGGGCGGGGGGGCGTTGAATACGCAGTATTTT.